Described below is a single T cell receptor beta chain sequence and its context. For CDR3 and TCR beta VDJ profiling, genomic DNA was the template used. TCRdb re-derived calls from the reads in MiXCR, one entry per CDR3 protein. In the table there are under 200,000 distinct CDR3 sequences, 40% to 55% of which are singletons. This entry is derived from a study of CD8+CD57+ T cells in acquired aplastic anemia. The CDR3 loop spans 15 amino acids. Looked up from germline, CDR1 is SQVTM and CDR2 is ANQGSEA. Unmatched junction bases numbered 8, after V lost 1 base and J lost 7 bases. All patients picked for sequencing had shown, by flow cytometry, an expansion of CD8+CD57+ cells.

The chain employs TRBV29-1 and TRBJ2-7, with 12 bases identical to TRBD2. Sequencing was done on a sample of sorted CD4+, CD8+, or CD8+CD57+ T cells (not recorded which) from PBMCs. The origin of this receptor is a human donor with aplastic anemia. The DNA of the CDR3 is TGCAGCGTTGAAGGGCCTAGCGGGAGGGGAGGTGAGCAGTACGTC. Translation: CSVEGPSGRGGEQYV.